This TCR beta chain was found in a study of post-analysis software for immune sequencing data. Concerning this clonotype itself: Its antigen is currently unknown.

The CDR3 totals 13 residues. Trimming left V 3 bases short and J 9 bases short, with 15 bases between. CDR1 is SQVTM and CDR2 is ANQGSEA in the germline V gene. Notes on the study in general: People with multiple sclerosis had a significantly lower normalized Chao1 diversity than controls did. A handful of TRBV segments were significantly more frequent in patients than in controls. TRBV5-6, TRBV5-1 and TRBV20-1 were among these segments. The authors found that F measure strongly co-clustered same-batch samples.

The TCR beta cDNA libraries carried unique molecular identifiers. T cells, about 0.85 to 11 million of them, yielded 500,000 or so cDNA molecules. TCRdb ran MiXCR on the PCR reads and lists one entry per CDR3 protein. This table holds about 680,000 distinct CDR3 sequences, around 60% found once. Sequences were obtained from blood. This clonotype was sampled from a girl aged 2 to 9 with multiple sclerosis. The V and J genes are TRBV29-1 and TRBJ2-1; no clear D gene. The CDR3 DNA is TGCAGCGTTGACACACGGGCAGTAAGTGAGCAGTTCTTC. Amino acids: CSVDTRAVSEQFF.